A single T cell receptor (beta chain) is shown here with its context. CDR1 SNHLY and CDR2 FYNNEI come from the germline V gene. The ends were cut back, 6 bases at V and 7 bases at J, with 15 bases in the middle. The CDR3 consists of 13 residues. These data belong to a study of cytomegalovirus exposure and HLA in healthy donors. Primers for the PCR totalled 60 Vbeta and 13 Jbeta. Data came from immunoSEQ multiplex PCR; TCRdb stores just in-frame clones and leaves some out. The data hold fewer than 80,000 clones, with 65% to 70% observed a single time. The clonotype originates from a woman between 45 and 65 years old in good health and CMV-seropositive. The sequenced sample consisted of PBMCs. This chain joins TRBV2 and TRBJ1-1; D remains unclear. The CDR3 loop is CASSATPGVEAFF. CDR3 DNA sequence: TGTGCCAGCAGCGCCACGCCGGGAGTTGAAGCTTTCTTT.